The TCR beta chain under discussion was sequenced for a study of a mutant IDH1 vaccine in newly diagnosed glioma (dated by TCRdb to the early 2020s). Broadly, across the study: Across visits V03 through V10, patients got a total of eight vaccinations, given in weeks 1, 3, 5, 7, 11, 15, 19 and 23. Prior to enrollment, patients had been given standard therapy consisting of radiotherapy alone, temozolomide alone, or radiochemotherapy with temozolomide, with the combination given to most patients. Vaccination began 4-6 weeks after radiotherapy alone, or alongside temozolomide cycles in the chemotherapy-containing groups. The approximately 32 treated patients were roughly 62% male and approximately 40% female, with a mean age of about 43 years. Peripheral blood samples were drawn at six visits, namely V03 (baseline), V05, V07, V10, V12 and V13. Longitudinal TCRB deep sequencing was performed for some 25 treated patients wherever samples were available for exploratory analyses. Study-wide findings and limitations: Availability determined which PBMC samples were chosen for TCRB deep sequencing. Pseudoprogression appeared unrelated to alterations in the top peripheral T cell clonotypes detected by TCRB sequencing. It was noted by the authors that analyses of patient blood samples could not be reproduced owing to sample limitations. Vaccine-induced immune responses across multiple MHC alleles were detected in approximately 93% of patients.

Details on this clone: The target of this receptor is not known. Base qualities are not recorded, but no much larger clone differs from it by a single base.

The label giving this sample's time point can be read as: week 5, during vaccination. Each vaccine dose was 300 ug of a 20-mer mutant IDH1 peptide in Montanide, given subcutaneously with topical imiquimod. All donors had newly diagnosed IDH1-mutant astrocytomas of WHO grade 3 or 4 that showed loss of nuclear ATRX. The samples were drawn from NOA16, a multicentre, single-arm, open-label phase I trial in Germany that tested a mutant IDH1 peptide vaccine in humans for the first time. Genomic DNA for TCRB sequencing was extracted from EDTA blood using the DNeasy Blood and Tissue Kit. The library was made by the immunoSEQ multiplex PCR assay. Following the manufacturer's protocol, the hsTCRB Kit was used to amplify rearranged TCR beta chain sequences. Sequencing of TCRB libraries was carried out on an Illumina MiSeq. The original methods were these. The proprietary platform of the kit vendor was used for demultiplexing, trimming and gene mapping. The table was pulled from immuneACCESS by TCRdb, which kept in-frame rearrangements only. Such tables lose some clones; where checked, under half of the loss comes from unresolved V genes, and the rest has no known cause. That table is the source of V, J and clone size, and D and trimming were worked out from the DNA. This sample comprises roughly 40,000 clones, 91% of them detected only once. Roughly 2.6% of the sample is held by the ten biggest clonotypes.

The CDR3 runs 12 residues from the cysteine to the phenylalanine. Only the CDR3 region is kept as DNA, spanning 36 bases read in frame from base 1. The germline ends are 5 bases apart after V is trimmed by 1 base and J by 7 bases. CDR1 SGHNT and CDR2 YENEEA were looked up in the germline V gene. The source of this sequence is a man aged 45-60 years with glioma. The chain was built from TRBV11-3 and TRBJ2-1; the D gene identity is not certain. Sequences were derived from PBMCs, sampled from a glioma patient whose treatment included an IDH1 peptide vaccine. The CDR3 region: CASSLVDNEQFF. The nucleotides read TGTGCCAGCAGCTTAGTGGATAATGAGCAGTTCTTC.